One sample yielded the 8 T cell receptor beta chains listed below, sequenced in a study of cytomegalovirus exposure and HLA in healthy donors. Both 60 Vbeta primers and 13 Jbeta primers went into the PCR. The data were produced by immunoSEQ multiplex PCR, yet TCRdb's version contains in-frame clones alone and is incomplete. Of some 82,000 clones in the sample, approximately 84% are singletons; the top ten hold around 2.4%. What was sequenced was PBMCs. The receptors originated from a woman aged 45 to 65 in good health and CMV-seronegative.

The chain has TRBV2 and TRBJ1-1; 9 bases map to TRBD1. The CDR3 covers 13 residues. V gave up 6 bases and J gave up 8 bases; unmatched junction bases: 7. Germline V gene lookup returns CDR1 SNHLY and CDR2 FYNNEI. The CDR3 is CASRQTGGLEAFF. The CDR3 nucleotides are TGTGCCAGCAGGCAGACAGGGGGGCTGGAAGCTTTCTTT.

The chain uses TRBV5-1 and TRBJ1-4, with a weak D call TRBD1 (6 bases). With 2 bases removed from V and 0 bases from J, the gap between germline ends came to 11 bases. Germline V CDR1 and CDR2: SGHRS, YFSETQ. There are 16 residues in the CDR3. The CDR3 bases are TGCGCCAGCAGCTTCGGACAGAGTACAACTAATGAAAAACTGTTTTTT. Protein: CASSFGQSTTNEKLFF.

The CDR3 nucleotides are TGTGCCAGCAGCTTAGTTTGGTTCGGAGCAACTAATGAAAAACTGTTTTTT. Translation gives CASSLVWFGATNEKLFF. The chain joins TRBV7-2 to TRBJ1-4; D ambiguous. This CDR3 region has 17 residues. Trimming removed 1 base from V and 0 bases from J, with 12 bases in between. Germline values: CDR1 SGHTA, CDR2 FQGNSA.

The CDR3 reads CASSSFPGLAGGTDTQYF. The DNA of the CDR3 is TGTGCCAGCAGCTCCTTCCCGGGACTAGCGGGGGGGACAGATACGCAGTATTTT. The rearrangement joins TRBV7-3 to TRBJ2-3; 16 bases line up with TRBD2. CDR1 SGHTA and CDR2 FQGTGA come from the germline V gene. The CDR3 spans 18 residues. Trimming cost V 4 bases and J 3 bases; bases outside gene matches: 7.

V is TRBV6-1 and J is TRBJ1-2, with D tentatively TRBD1 (5 bases). The CDR3 totals 14 residues. Trimming took off 3 bases at V and 4 bases at J, with 12 bases between the two ends. Per the germline V gene, CDR1 is MNHNS and CDR2 is SASEGT. CDR3 sequence: CASSDRAWSYGYTF. DNA of the CDR3: TGTGCCAGCAGTGACAGGGCCTGGAGCTATGGCTACACCTTC.

A few counts support this clone. The V gene is TRBV5-1, the J gene TRBJ2-5, with a weak D call TRBD1 (5 bases). Trimming pared 0 bases from V and 5 bases from J, leaving 8 bases between. The length of the CDR3 is 13 residues. Per the germline V gene, CDR1 is SGHRS and CDR2 is YFSETQ. The CDR3: CASSLEGVETQYF. DNA for the CDR3: TGCGCCAGCAGCTTGGAAGGGGTGGAGACCCAGTACTTC.

The CDR3, as DNA: TGTGCCAGCAGCCCCGGCGGGAGCGGGGGGCCAGAGCAGTTCTTC. This translates into CASSPGGSGGPEQFF. The J gene is TRBJ2-1, the V gene TRBV7-3; 9 bases align to TRBD2. Trimming cost V 5 bases and J 10 bases; bases outside gene matches: 12. Per germline, CDR1 SGHTA and CDR2 FQGTGA. This CDR3 has 15 amino acids. Together with reference TRBV7-3 and TRBJ2-1, the CDR3 gives the full variable domain: GAGVSQTPSNKVTEKGKYVELRCDPISGHTALYWYRQSLGQGPEFLIYFQGTGAADDSGLPNDRFFAVRPEGSVSTLKIQRTERGDSAVYLCASSPGGSGGPEQFFGPGTRLTVL.

This clone showed up just once. Here the CDR3 DNA reads TGTGCCAGCAGTCCGGGACAGGGGGCGGGTCAGCCCCAGCATTTT. Residues: CASSPGQGAGQPQHF. The chain carries TRBV6-6 and TRBJ1-5; 12 positions agree with TRBD1. V lost 5 bases and J lost 6; bases outside the gene matches: 5. The CDR3 extends over 15 amino acids. Germline values: CDR1 MNHNY, CDR2 SVGAGI (reference sequence).